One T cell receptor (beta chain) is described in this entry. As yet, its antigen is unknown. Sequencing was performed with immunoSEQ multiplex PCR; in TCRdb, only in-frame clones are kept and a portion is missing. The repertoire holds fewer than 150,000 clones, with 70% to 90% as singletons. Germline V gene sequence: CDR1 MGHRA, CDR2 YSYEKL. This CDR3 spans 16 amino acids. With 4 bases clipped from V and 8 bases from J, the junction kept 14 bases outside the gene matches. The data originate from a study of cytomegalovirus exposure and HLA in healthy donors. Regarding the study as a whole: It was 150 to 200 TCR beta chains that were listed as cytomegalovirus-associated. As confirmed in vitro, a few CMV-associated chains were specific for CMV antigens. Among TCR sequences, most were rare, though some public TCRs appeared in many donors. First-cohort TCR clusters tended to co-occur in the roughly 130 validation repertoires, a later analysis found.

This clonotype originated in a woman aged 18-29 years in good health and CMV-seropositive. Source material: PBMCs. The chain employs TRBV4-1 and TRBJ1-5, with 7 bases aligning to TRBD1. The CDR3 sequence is CASSRGGTGVGEPQHF. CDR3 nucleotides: TGCGCCAGCAGCCGAGGAGGAACAGGGGTAGGGGAGCCCCAGCATTTT.